This T cell receptor (beta chain) was recovered during a study of CD8+CD57+ T cells in acquired aplastic anemia. Study-wide results and limits: A set of about 28 CD8+ CDR3 sequences was shared between patients and controls, and these sequences appeared highly expressed in patients.

Template material for TCR beta VDJ and CDR3 profiling consisted of genomic DNA. TCRdb reprocessed the reads via MiXCR and lists one record per CDR3 protein. The sample yields about 180,000 distinct CDR3 sequences, less than 65% seen once. It was patients with CD8+CD57+ cell expansion by flow cytometry who were chosen for sequencing. About this clonotype: The antigen is unknown.

Specimen: sorted CD4+, CD8+, or CD8+CD57+ T cells (not recorded which) from PBMCs. This TCR was sampled from a human donor with aplastic anemia.

Here the CDR3 DNA reads TGTGCCACCAGCAGAGATCGGGCAGGTTCATCCTACGAGCAGTACTTC. It codes for CATSRDRAGSSYEQYF. This chain joins TRBV15 and TRBJ2-7; D remains unclear. Germline-derived CDR1 and CDR2 are LNHNV and YYDKDF (reference sequence). V lost 0 bases and J 1 base, leaving 13 bases between the germline ends. The CDR3 spans 16 residues.